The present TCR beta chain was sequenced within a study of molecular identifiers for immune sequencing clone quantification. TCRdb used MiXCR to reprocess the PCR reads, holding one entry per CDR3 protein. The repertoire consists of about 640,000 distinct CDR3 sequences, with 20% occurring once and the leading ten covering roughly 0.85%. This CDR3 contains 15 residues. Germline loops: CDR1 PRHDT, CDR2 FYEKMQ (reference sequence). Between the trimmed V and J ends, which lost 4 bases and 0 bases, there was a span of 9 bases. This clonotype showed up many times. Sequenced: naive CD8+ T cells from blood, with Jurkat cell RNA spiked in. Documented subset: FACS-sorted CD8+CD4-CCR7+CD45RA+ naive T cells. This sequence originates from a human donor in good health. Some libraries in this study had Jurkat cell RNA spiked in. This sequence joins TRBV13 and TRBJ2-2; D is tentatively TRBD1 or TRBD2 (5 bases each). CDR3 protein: CASSSRDPNTGELFF. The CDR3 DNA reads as TGTGCCAGCAGCTCTCGGGACCCGAACACCGGGGAGCTGTTTTTT.